The clone carrying this T cell receptor (beta chain) was picked up a small number of times. Its specificity is unknown. This specimen comes from a study of beta chain features in type 1 diabetes. Whole-study results and caveats: Patients with type 1 diabetes carried fewer insertions and had more deletions at their VDJ junctions. Shorter TCRB CDR3s, moderately but significantly so, marked every one of the four CD4+ subsets in Type 1 diabetes patients.

cDNA synthesis used the whole RNA isolate, giving expressed TCRB sequences. Profiling relied on immunoSEQ multiplex PCR, and the TCRdb table lists in-frame clones only, not all of them. The table shows a few hundred thousand clones, with about 15% occurring only once. Trimming took 1 base from V and 4 from J, leaving 8 bases between them. The CDR3 contains 13 residues. Germline V gives CDR1 SEHNR, CDR2 FQNEAQ (reference sequence). Sequencing input: naive CD4+ T cells from blood. The sequence was collected from a man aged 18 to 35 with type 1 diabetes. The chain joins TRBV7-9 to TRBJ2-7; D is possibly TRBD2 (5 bases). The CDR3 DNA reads as TGTGCCAGCAGCTTAGAGGGCGGGTACGAGCAGTACTTC. It encodes CASSLEGGYEQYF.